This entry lists 25 T cell receptor beta chains sequenced from one sample in a study of T-cell memory formation after mild COVID-19 (dated by TCRdb to the early 2020s). The library was built by means of 5' RACE. TCRdb lists the instrument as Illumina NovaSeq 6000. TCRdb trimmed public reads at Q25 via fastp, called clones via MiXCR and kept in-frame beta chains. Each CDR3 protein gets just one entry, which takes the most common genes and DNA from the rows behind it. Across this sample there are 580,000 or so distinct CDR3 sequences, with around a sixth seen only once. The ten largest clones represent about 8.1% of the sample. The sequenced sample consisted of PBMCs or a T cell subset sorted from them (not recorded which). Receptors originate from an adult woman who had mild COVID-19 (a few samples of this study predate the infection). The sample titles of this study are shuffled in the database, so cell type and time point are left out; the donor was told from shared clones.

This chain joins TRBV11-2 and TRBJ2-4; D is possibly TRBD2 (6 bases). The V gene's germline CDR1 is SGHAT and CDR2 FQNNGV. The CDR3 length is 16 residues. V was cut by 1 base and J by 3 bases, with 13 bases left in between. The CDR3 spells CASSLVGQGGKNIQYF. The CDR3 DNA follows: TGTGCCAGCAGCTTAGTCGGTCAGGGAGGCAAAAACATTCAGTACTTC.

This clonotype was observed a handful of times. The chain joins TRBV5-1 to TRBJ2-7; perhaps TRBD1 as D (5 bases). V dropped 4 bases and J dropped 0 bases, with 14 bases sitting between them. Germline CDR1 and CDR2: SGHRS and YFSETQ. CDR3 length equals 15 residues. The CDR3 protein is CASSRGSKSSYEQYF. The CDR3 DNA reads as TGCGCCAGCAGCAGGGGCTCGAAGAGCTCCTACGAGCAGTACTTC.

Only a few counts were recorded for this clonotype. The rearrangement joins TRBV20-1 to TRBJ2-7, with no clear D. In germline, CDR1 is DFQATT, CDR2 SNEGSKA (reference sequence). With 3 bases removed from V and 1 base from J, the gap between germline ends came to 13 bases. The CDR3 loop spans 14 amino acids. The CDR3 region has the DNA TGCAGTGCTAGGGACCCACTGGAGTCCTACGAGCAGTACTTC. This translates into CSARDPLESYEQYF.

The gene calls are TRBV12-3 or TRBV12-4 and TRBJ1-3; D is ambiguous. The CDR3 has 18 residues. Trimming left V 2 bases short and J 2 bases short, with 19 bases between. DNA of the CDR3: TGTGCCAGCAGTTTACTGTTGAAACTTTCAGCTACTGGAAACACCATATATTTT. Translated, it gives CASSLLLKLSATGNTIYF.

This clonotype came up a few times. The chain carries TRBV7-2 and TRBJ2-1; TRBD2 might be the D (6 bases). The CDR3 length is 15 residues. Looked up from germline, CDR1 is SGHTA and CDR2 is FQGNSA. V dropped 2 bases and J dropped 7 bases, with 15 bases sitting between them. In DNA, the CDR3 is TGTGCCAGCAGCTTATCACGCGGGATTGGTAATGAGCAGTTCTTC. It yields the protein CASSLSRGIGNEQFF.

This clonotype was detected only a few times. This chain joins TRBV19 and TRBJ1-5; D gene unclear. V was clipped by 5 bases and J by 4 bases, with 6 bases between them. The CDR3 sequence is 12 residues long. Germline CDR1 LNHDA, CDR2 SQIVND (reference sequence). This chain's CDR3 is CASSDLNQPQHF. The CDR3 DNA sequence: TGTGCCAGTAGTGACCTTAATCAGCCCCAGCATTTT.

The gene calls are TRBV6-1 and TRBJ2-7; TRBD1 matches 7 bases. J was trimmed by 5 bases and V by 5 bases; bases with no gene match: 9. The CDR3 runs 14 residues. CDR1 is MNHNS, CDR2 SASEGT, per germline. CDR3 in DNA: TGTGCCAGCAGTCCACAACTTACAGGGGACGAGCAGTACTTC. Protein: CASSPQLTGDEQYF.

There are a few counts of this clonotype. The chain employs TRBV5-6 and TRBJ2-2, with 10 bases matching TRBD2. Germline CDR1 reads SGHDT; CDR2 reads YYEEEE. V was pared by 1 base and J by 5 bases, with 11 bases of the junction left unmatched. This CDR3 has 18 residues. The CDR3 DNA sequence: TGTGCCAGCAGCTTGATTGGGGTACTAGCGGGGCAGACCGGGGAGCTGTTTTTT. It translates to CASSLIGVLAGQTGELFF.

This clonotype was counted ten times or more. The chain couples TRBV6-5 to TRBJ2-5; D perhaps matches TRBD1 (6 bases). Germline values: CDR1 MNHEY, CDR2 SVGAGI. This CDR3 is built from 13 residues. Trimming took 9 bases from V and 5 from J, leaving 16 bases between them. The CDR3 sequence is CASRPGDRETQYF. The CDR3 coding sequence is TGTGCCAGTCGCCCAGGGGACCGGGAGACCCAGTACTTC.

This clonotype has only a few counts. V gene TRBV12-3 or TRBV12-4 combines with J gene TRBJ1-6; 10 bases match TRBD1. Unmatched junction bases numbered 13, after V lost 4 bases and J lost 7 bases. CDR3 length: 18 residues. CDR3 DNA sequence: TGTGCCAGCAGTTCATCCCAGACAGGGGGCGTCAGAAATTCACCCCTCCACTTT. Translation gives CASSSSQTGGVRNSPLHF.

The chain has TRBV30 and TRBJ2-3, with D perhaps given as TRBD1 or TRBD2 (6 bases each). CDR3 length: 14 residues. Per germline, CDR1 GTSNPN and CDR2 SVGIG (reference sequence). V was trimmed by 0 bases and J by 4 bases, leaving 11 bases between them. DNA for the CDR3: TGTGCCTGGAGTGTCGGGGGCTCCGCAGATACGCAGTATTTT. Protein product: CAWSVGGSADTQYF.

V gene TRBV5-1 combines with J gene TRBJ1-5; TRBD1 might be the D (6 bases). Between the trimmed V and J ends, which lost 4 bases and 4 bases, there was a span of 15 bases. Germline V CDR1 and CDR2: SGHRS, YFSETQ. The CDR3 runs to 15 residues. CDR3 DNA: TGCGCCAGCAGCCCCGAACCCAGGGGAAATCAGCCCCAGCATTTT. Translation: CASSPEPRGNQPQHF.

The chain employs TRBV20-1 and TRBJ1-1; perhaps TRBD1 as D (6 bases). V dropped 3 bases and J dropped 1 base, with 24 bases sitting between them. This CDR3 spans 18 amino acids. Germline CDR1 reads DFQATT; CDR2 reads SNEGSKA (reference sequence). In DNA form, the CDR3 reads TGCAGTGCTAGTCCGACAATAGCGGGGGCGCGATCGAACACTGAAGCTTTCTTT. It codes for CSASPTIAGARSNTEAFF.

The rearrangement links TRBV4-2 to TRBJ2-3; no definite D call. This CDR3 comprises 14 residues. Trimming cost V 2 bases and J 6 bases, with 12 bases left between them. The germline CDR1 and CDR2 sequences are LGHNA and YNFKEQ. The CDR3 loop reads CASSQRTSDDTQYF. The CDR3 region has the DNA TGTGCCAGCAGCCAAAGGACCAGCGACGATACGCAGTATTTT.

The V call is TRBV20-1, the J call TRBJ1-1; TRBD1 is a possible D gene (6 bases). Per the germline V gene, CDR1 is DFQATT and CDR2 is SNEGSKA (reference sequence). V was clipped by 0 bases and J by 5 bases, with 10 bases between them. CDR3 size: 13 residues. The CDR3 DNA sequence: TGCAGTGCTAGAGACAGGGGAAGGACTGAAGCTTTCTTT. Its protein is CSARDRGRTEAFF.

This clonotype was seen a few times. The V and J genes are TRBV7-3 and TRBJ1-6; weak D call: TRBD1 (6 bases). V lost 2 bases and J lost 8, with 10 bases in between. Germline assignment: CDR1 SGHTA and CDR2 FQGTGA. This CDR3 comprises 14 residues. This chain's CDR3 is CASSLGGRDSPLHF. The CDR3 nucleotides are TGTGCCAGCAGCTTAGGGGGGCGCGATTCACCCCTCCACTTT.

A few counts support this clonotype. The chain joins TRBV12-3 or TRBV12-4 to TRBJ2-7; the match to TRBD2 covers 7 bases. The CDR3 contains 15 residues. V was pared by 5 bases and J by 0 bases, with 7 bases of the junction left unmatched. CDR3 region: CASSRGLAASYEQYF. The CDR3 DNA reads as TGTGCCAGCAGTCGAGGGCTAGCGGCCTCCTACGAGCAGTACTTC.

A few counts support this clonotype. This chain connects TRBV19 to TRBJ1-1; D call uncertain. This CDR3 is 16 amino acids long. V lost 5 bases to trimming and J lost 4 bases, with 20 bases between them. The germline gives CDR1 LNHDA, CDR2 SQIVND (reference sequence). The CDR3 here is CASSFLGSRTRTEAFF. DNA of the CDR3: TGTGCCAGTAGTTTCCTCGGGAGCCGCACCCGCACTGAAGCTTTCTTT.

This clonotype appeared a few times. The rearrangement links TRBV7-6 to TRBJ2-1; 11 nucleotides agree with TRBD2. With V trimmed by 5 bases and J by 0 bases, 6 bases remained unmatched. The CDR3 runs 17 residues. Germline V lookup: CDR1 SGHVS, CDR2 FNYEAQ. This chain's CDR3 is CASSTRLAGSSYNEQFF. For the CDR3, the DNA is TGTGCCAGCAGCACTCGACTAGCGGGGAGCTCCTACAATGAGCAGTTCTTC.

This clonotype occurred a few times. The chain couples TRBV7-2 to TRBJ2-2, with 7 bases identical to TRBD2. J gave up 0 bases and V 3 bases, and 4 bases lay outside the gene matches. Germline values: CDR1 SGHTA, CDR2 FQGNSA. CDR3 length: 16 residues. CDR3 nucleotide sequence: TGTGCCAGCAGCTTCACTAGCGCCTCGAACACCGGGGAGCTGTTTTTT. Translation gives CASSFTSASNTGELFF.

V gene TRBV5-5 combines with J gene TRBJ2-1; D call uncertain. The length of the CDR3 is 15 residues. Germline CDR1 reads SGHKS; CDR2 reads YYEKEE (reference sequence). The V gene lost 1 base and the J gene lost 5 bases, with 13 bases spanning the gap. The DNA of the CDR3 is TGTGCCAGCAGCTTGCCCCTCCATGGGGACAATGAGCAGTTCTTC. Translated: CASSLPLHGDNEQFF.

This clonotype was counted ten times or more. V is TRBV21-1 and J is TRBJ2-7; the table calls TRBD1, which could not be checked here. TRBV21-1 is described as a pseudogene. The CDR3 sequence is 16 residues long. Here the CDR3 reads CASSKGEDRLFYEQYF. CDR3 nucleotides: TGTGCCAGCAGCAAAGGGGAGGACAGGTTATTCTACGAGCAGTACTTC.

The CDR3 spells CAISDMAGGKNTGELFF. The CDR3 DNA sequence: TGTGCCATCAGTGATATGGCGGGAGGGAAGAACACCGGGGAGCTGTTTTTT. The chain recombines TRBV10-3 with TRBJ2-2; TRBD2 matches at 9 bases. V lost 3 bases and J lost 1; bases outside the gene matches: 6. This CDR3 region has 17 residues. Germline values: CDR1 ENHRY, CDR2 SYGVKD.

The rearrangement links TRBV9 to TRBJ1-6; TRBD1 aligns across 8 bases. This CDR3 comprises 14 residues. The germline V gene encodes CDR1 SGDLS and CDR2 YYNGEE. Germline trimming cut 3 bases from V and 9 bases from J; bases unmatched to any gene: 5. The CDR3 DNA follows: TGTGCCAGCAGCGCCGGACAGGGTGGTTCACCCCTCCACTTT. Protein: CASSAGQGGSPLHF.

This clonotype has at least ten counts. The chain combines TRBV24-1 with TRBJ1-2; tentatively, D is TRBD1 (6 bases). Trimming took 4 bases from V and 4 from J, leaving 12 bases between them. This CDR3 is built from 14 residues. The germline CDR1 and CDR2 sequences are KGHDR and SFDVKD. Here the CDR3 reads CATSEKTGFYGYTF. In nucleotides, the CDR3 is TGTGCCACCAGTGAAAAGACAGGCTTCTATGGCTACACCTTC.